This TCR beta chain was obtained from a study of T cell responses to AZD1222 COVID-19 vaccine. For this clone: Antigen: not known.

Study-wide points: Elevations in Spike-specific TCR breadth and depth followed administration of two AZD1222 doses.

Germline assignment: CDR1 MNHEY and CDR2 SVGAGI. CDR3 size: 13 residues. With 2 bases removed from V and 8 bases from J, the gap between germline ends came to 12 bases. Measured with immunoSEQ multiplex PCR; TCRdb has only the in-frame clones, and not every one. The sample includes 240,000 or so clones, approximately 93% seen only once; the top ten take 0.5% to 0.65%. The chain links TRBV6-5 to TRBJ1-1; D perhaps matches TRBD1 (6 bases). The sequence came from an adult in good health. The sequencing here drew on peripheral blood, taken on day 0 of AZD1222 vaccination. In DNA form, the CDR3 reads TGTGCCAGCAGTTACCCCGGGACACGCGAAGCTTTCTTT. It yields the protein CASSYPGTREAFF.